The 28 T cell receptor beta chains below all came from one sample that was sequenced in a study of blood T cell repertoires in COVID-19. Clones were sequenced by immunoSEQ multiplex PCR, and TCRdb holds only the in-frame ones, with some missing. The sample lists some 370,000 clones; approximately 87% were seen once. Input material: peripheral blood. These receptor sequences come from a young woman with COVID-19, enrolled during active disease.

The chain couples TRBV5-1 to TRBJ2-2; D possibly corresponds to TRBD2 (6 bases). The CDR3 length is 13 residues. Trimming stripped 4 bases from V and 6 bases from J, with 10 bases between. The germline V gene has CDR1 SGHRS and CDR2 YFSETQ. The chain's CDR3 is CASSPWRAGELFF. The CDR3 DNA is TGCGCCAGCAGCCCCTGGAGGGCCGGGGAGCTGTTTTTT.

The chain uses TRBV5-1 and TRBJ2-7, with 7 bases fitting TRBD2. The CDR3 is 15 residues long. Unmatched junction bases numbered 11, after V lost 5 bases and J lost 3 bases. The germline V gene encodes CDR1 SGHRS and CDR2 YFSETQ. CDR3 amino acids: CASSYEGGSNYEQYF. In DNA form, the CDR3 reads TGCGCCAGCAGTTACGAGGGCGGGAGTAACTACGAGCAGTACTTC.

This rearrangement joins TRBV30 to TRBJ1-1; 12 bases are shared with TRBD1. The J segment lost 11 bases and the V segment lost 4 bases, leaving 11 bases of the junction unmatched. Germline loops: CDR1 GTSNPN, CDR2 SVGIG (reference sequence). The CDR3 length is 14 residues. CDR3 amino acids: CAWKPGQGAAAAFF. DNA of the CDR3: TGTGCCTGGAAACCGGGACAGGGGGCTGCTGCGGCTTTCTTT.

The J gene is TRBJ2-1, the V gene TRBV28; 11 positions match TRBD2. Germline CDR1 reads MDHEN; CDR2 reads SYDVKM. V trimming: 5 bases; J trimming: 8 bases; junction bases outside the gene matches: 8. This CDR3 contains 15 residues. DNA for the CDR3: TGTGCCAGCAGTCTTAGCGGGAGGGCCTCGGATGAGCAGTTCTTC. It translates to CASSLSGRASDEQFF.

The chain has TRBV6-5 and TRBJ1-6; the match to TRBD1 covers 8 bases. The CDR3 is 15 residues long. V lost 7 bases and J lost 2; bases outside the gene matches: 4. Germline CDR1 is MNHEY and CDR2 is SVGAGI. CDR3 DNA sequence: TGTGCCAGCACCCCGGACAGGGCCTATAATTCACCCCTCCACTTT. The encoded protein is CASTPDRAYNSPLHF.

The chain couples TRBV19 to TRBJ1-6; possible D gene TRBD1, 6 bases. V lost 3 bases to trimming and J lost 9 bases, with 12 bases between them. The CDR3 is made up of 14 amino acids. CDR1 and CDR2 from the germline V gene are LNHDA and SQIVND (reference sequence). Here the CDR3 reads CASSIDRRSSPLHF. In DNA, the CDR3 is TGTGCCAGTAGTATCGACAGGAGGAGTTCACCCCTCCACTTT.

This chain uses TRBV5-1 with TRBJ2-1; D not resolved. CDR1 SGHRS and CDR2 YFSETQ come from the germline V gene. CDR3 length equals 14 residues. V lost 2 bases to trimming and J lost 0 bases, with 6 bases between them. CDR3 in DNA: TGCGCCAGCAGCTTCGGTAGCTCCTACAATGAGCAGTTCTTC. Residues: CASSFGSSYNEQFF.

The table lists this clone with a few counts. This chain connects TRBV7-9 to TRBJ1-6; the D is unclear. This CDR3 is 16 amino acids long. V was cut by 3 bases and J by 0 bases, with 9 bases left in between. Germline CDR1 and CDR2: SEHNR and FQNEAQ (reference sequence). The CDR3 sequence: CASSLGGSSYNSPLHF. In DNA form, the CDR3 reads TGTGCCAGCAGCTTGGGAGGGAGCTCCTATAATTCACCCCTCCACTTT.

This clone appeared a few times. This chain joins TRBV10-1 and TRBJ2-2; a possible D gene is TRBD2 (6 bases). The CDR3 runs 15 residues. The V gene lost 4 bases and the J gene lost 6 bases, with 15 bases spanning the gap. The germline gives CDR1 WNHNN, CDR2 SYGVQD (reference sequence). Here the CDR3 DNA reads TGCGCCAGCAGTGTATCGAGGAGGGTCCCCGGGGAGCTGTTTTTT. The encoded protein is CASSVSRRVPGELFF.

The J gene is TRBJ2-2, the V gene TRBV21-1; the table calls TRBD2, which could not be checked here. TRBV21-1 is a listed pseudogene. This CDR3 has 19 residues. Written as DNA, the CDR3 is TGTGCCAGCAGCAAAGCCCCACTTGTTCTAGCGGGAGGCACCGGGGAGCTGTTTTTT. Translated, it gives CASSKAPLVLAGGTGELFF.

The chain is built from TRBV6-4 and TRBJ2-1; 8 bases match TRBD2. Germline assignment: CDR1 MRHNA and CDR2 SNTAGT. Trimming removed 6 bases from V and 10 bases from J; junction bases left unmatched: 14. This CDR3 has 15 residues. The CDR3 protein is CASSPGLAGLGEQFF. The CDR3 nucleotides are TGTGCCAGCAGCCCCGGACTAGCAGGCCTAGGGGAGCAGTTCTTC.

This rearrangement joins TRBV3-1 (or the pseudogene TRBV3-2) to TRBJ2-1, with 10 positions matching TRBD2. The CDR3 covers 14 residues. Germline CDR1 and CDR2: LGHDT and YNNKEL (reference sequence). Trimming at V came to 4 bases and at J to 4 bases, leaving 1 base not matched to a gene. The CDR3 DNA is TGTGCCAGCAGCCGGACTAGCGGATACAATGAGCAGTTCTTC. This encodes CASSRTSGYNEQFF.

The rearrangement links TRBV3-1 (or the pseudogene TRBV3-2) to TRBJ1-2; D gene uncertain. Between the trimmed V and J ends, which lost 1 base and 8 bases, there was a span of 11 bases. Per germline, CDR1 LGHDT and CDR2 YNNKEL (reference sequence). The CDR3 has 13 residues. The CDR3 region is CASSQVLAGGYTF. In nucleotides, the CDR3 is TGTGCCAGCAGCCAAGTCCTCGCGGGGGGCTACACCTTC.

J is TRBJ1-5 and V is TRBV15; weak D call: TRBD1 (6 bases). Germline CDR1 is LNHNV and CDR2 is YYDKDF (reference sequence). V was clipped by 0 bases and J by 6 bases, with 15 bases between them. CDR3 length: 16 amino acids. CDR3 protein: CATSRDGGGRFQPQHF. CDR3 in DNA: TGTGCCACCAGCAGAGACGGCGGGGGGCGATTTCAGCCCCAGCATTTT.

The V gene is TRBV11-2, the J gene TRBJ2-7; TRBD2 matches 8 bases. The CDR3 totals 17 residues. V was pared by 2 bases and J by 3 bases, with 12 bases of the junction left unmatched. Germline loops: CDR1 SGHAT, CDR2 FQNNGV. In DNA, the CDR3 is TGTGCCAGCAGCTTATGGTCTGTCGCGGGGGGATACTACGAGCAGTACTTC. It translates to CASSLWSVAGGYYEQYF.

The chain has TRBV6-1 and TRBJ1-4, with 7 bases identical to TRBD1. From germline, CDR1 is MNHNS and CDR2 SASEGT. The V segment lost 2 bases and the J segment 0 bases; nucleotides outside the gene matches: 9. The CDR3 spans 18 residues. Here the CDR3 reads CASSEWAGGSPTNEKLFF. The CDR3 nucleotides read TGTGCCAGCAGTGAATGGGCAGGGGGAAGCCCAACTAATGAAAAACTGTTTTTT.

The chain recombines TRBV30 with TRBJ2-1; 9 bases match TRBD2. The CDR3 spans 17 residues. The J segment lost 9 bases and the V segment lost 4 bases, leaving 19 bases of the junction unmatched. Germline V gene lookup returns CDR1 GTSNPN and CDR2 SVGIG (reference sequence). CDR3 DNA sequence: TGTGCCTGGATGGGCGGGAGGGATAGTCCCCTCAATGTTGAGCAGTTCTTC. Its protein product is CAWMGGRDSPLNVEQFF.

The V and J genes are TRBV7-9 and TRBJ2-1; the match to TRBD1 covers 8 bases. The CDR3 contains 17 residues. Germline V lookup: CDR1 SEHNR, CDR2 FQNEAQ (reference sequence). J gave up 6 bases and V 5 bases, and 15 bases lay outside the gene matches. The CDR3 spells CASSLRWTGLTGNEQFF. Written as DNA, the CDR3 is TGTGCCAGCAGCCTACGATGGACAGGGCTAACGGGCAATGAGCAGTTCTTC.

On this clone: The sample holds other DNA sequences that translate to the same CDR3. The gene calls are TRBV19 and TRBJ2-1; 9 bases map to TRBD2. V trimming: 6 bases; J trimming: 0 bases; junction bases outside the gene matches: 3. Germline CDR1 reads LNHDA; CDR2 reads SQIVND (reference sequence). The CDR3 runs 15 residues. CDR3: CASSFSGSSYNEQFF. DNA of the CDR3: TGTGCCAGTAGCTTTAGCGGGAGCTCCTACAATGAGCAGTTCTTC.

This chain connects TRBV19 to TRBJ2-7, with 8 bases matching TRBD1. CDR1 is LNHDA, CDR2 SQIVND, per germline (reference sequence). V trimming: 5 bases; J trimming: 4 bases; junction bases outside the gene matches: 10. The CDR3 length is 15 residues. The CDR3 DNA reads as TGTGCCAGTAGTGCCGACAGGGGAGAGGGATACGAGCAGTACTTC. Translated, it gives CASSADRGEGYEQYF.

This clone has just a few counts. The V gene is TRBV11-2, the J gene TRBJ2-3; 7 bases agree with TRBD2. The germline CDR1 and CDR2 sequences are SGHAT and FQNNGV. The junction had 4 bases not matched to a gene; V was cut back by 2 bases and J by 2 bases. The CDR3 totals 15 residues. CDR3 nucleotides: TGTGCCAGCAGCTTACTGACTAGCCACACAGATACGCAGTATTTT. Translated, it gives CASSLLTSHTDTQYF.

The chain employs TRBV5-4 and TRBJ2-1; 14 nucleotides agree with TRBD2. Germline V gene sequence: CDR1 SGHNT, CDR2 YYREEE (reference sequence). J was trimmed by 9 bases and V by 0 bases; bases with no gene match: 8. This CDR3 region has 17 residues. The chain's CDR3 is CASSLASGLAGEGEQFF. CDR3 DNA sequence: TGTGCCAGCAGCTTGGCTTCGGGACTAGCGGGAGAAGGTGAGCAGTTCTTC. Supplemented by reference TRBV5-4 and TRBJ2-1, the full variable domain reads ETGVTQSPTHLIKTRGQQVTLRCSSQSGHNTVSWYQQALGQGPQFIFQYYREEENGRGNFPPRFSGLQFPNYSSELNVNALELDDSALYLCASSLASGLAGEGEQFFGPGTRLTVL.

This clone was detected only once. V usage is TRBV27 and J usage is TRBJ2-5, with D possibly matching TRBD1 (6 bases). V gave up 5 bases and J gave up 7 bases, with 20 bases separating them. CDR1 MNHEY and CDR2 SMNVEV come from the germline V gene (reference sequence). CDR3 size: 15 residues. CDR3 nucleotides: TGTGCCAGCAGTCCCAAGAAGACAGGCCGGGGGACCCAGTACTTC. Translation gives CASSPKKTGRGTQYF.

The rearrangement uses TRBV3-1 (or the pseudogene TRBV3-2) and TRBJ1-1; D might be TRBD1 (5 bases). V dropped 3 bases and J dropped 1 base, with 9 bases sitting between them. Germline loops: CDR1 LGHDT, CDR2 YNNKEL (reference sequence). The CDR3 has 14 residues. The CDR3 DNA sequence: TGTGCCAGCAGCCATACGGACAAGAACACTGAAGCTTTCTTT. This encodes CASSHTDKNTEAFF.

The V gene is TRBV6-5, the J gene TRBJ2-2; weak D call: TRBD2 (6 bases). The CDR3 runs 14 residues. The V end was cut by 8 bases, the J end by 4 bases, with 14 bases between. The germline CDR1 and CDR2 sequences are MNHEY and SVGAGI. In DNA, the CDR3 is TGTGCCAGCTCCAGGTGGGAGGCCACCGGGGAGCTGTTTTTT. As protein: CASSRWEATGELFF.

The sample holds one count of this clone. The chain joins TRBV19 to TRBJ2-2, with D possibly being TRBD2 (5 bases). There are 16 residues in the CDR3. The germline V and J ends were trimmed by 1 base and 4 bases, with 13 bases remaining between them. Germline assignment: CDR1 LNHDA and CDR2 SQIVND (reference sequence). Here the CDR3 reads CASSIGFQAGTGELFF. CDR3 DNA: TGTGCCAGTAGTATAGGGTTCCAGGCGGGCACCGGGGAGCTGTTTTTT.

The chain joins TRBV20-1 to TRBJ2-5, with 10 positions matching TRBD1. Losses at the gene ends were 7 bases for V and 7 bases for J; bases not matched to a gene: 3. Germline CDR1 reads DFQATT; CDR2 reads SNEGSKA (reference sequence). This CDR3 has 11 amino acids. The CDR3 DNA sequence: TGCAGTGTTCGGGACAGGGGGACCCAGTACTTC. As protein: CSVRDRGTQYF.

The V gene is TRBV5-1, the J gene TRBJ1-1; D gene unclear. Germline V gene data show CDR1 as SGHRS and CDR2 as YFSETQ. The CDR3 spans 14 residues. V lost 2 bases, J lost 1 base, and 9 bases lay in between. CDR3 DNA: TGCGCCAGCAGCTTTTTCTCAGGGAACACTGAAGCTTTCTTT. It translates to CASSFFSGNTEAFF.